Following are 15 T cell receptor beta chains from one sample sequenced in a study of T cell responses to AZD1222 COVID-19 vaccine. Clones were sequenced by immunoSEQ multiplex PCR, and TCRdb holds only the in-frame ones, with some missing. The repertoire holds more than 150,000 clones, with about 91% as singletons. This specimen was peripheral blood, taken on day 0 of AZD1222 vaccination. These receptor sequences come from an adult in good health.

The V call is TRBV4-2, the J call TRBJ1-4; TRBD1 matches 9 bases. Germline V gene lookup returns CDR1 LGHNA and CDR2 YNFKEQ. Trimming cost V 4 bases and J 8 bases; bases outside gene matches: 5. The CDR3 has 14 amino acids. For the CDR3, the DNA is TGTGCCAGCAGCCCCAAAGACAGGGGGGAAAAACTGTTTTTT. Translated, it gives CASSPKDRGEKLFF.

A single count supports this clone. The chain is built from TRBV11-3 and TRBJ1-6; D is perhaps TRBD1 (6 bases). The CDR3 runs 15 residues. CDR1 and CDR2 (germline): SGHNT, YENEEA. Trimming took 5 bases from V and 7 from J, leaving 15 bases between them. As DNA, the CDR3 is TGTGCCAGCAGCCCTCGTGCAGGGGAAAATTCACCCCTCCACTTT. It specifies CASSPRAGENSPLHF.

The chain recombines TRBV24-1 with TRBJ1-4, with D unclear. Germline V lookup: CDR1 KGHDR, CDR2 SFDVKD. V gave up 6 bases and J gave up 7 bases, with 11 bases separating them. The CDR3 runs 13 residues. In nucleotides, the CDR3 is TGTGCCACCAGTCGAGGGTCTCGTGAAAAACTGTTTTTT. Translating gives CATSRGSREKLFF.

A single count supports this clone. The chain recombines TRBV10-3 with TRBJ2-7, with TRBD2 as a possible D gene (6 bases). The CDR3 covers 14 residues. Trimming removed 3 bases at V and 4 bases at J, with 13 bases between. The germline gives CDR1 ENHRY, CDR2 SYGVKD. The CDR3 reads CAISDGRERYEQYF. The CDR3, as DNA: TGTGCCATCAGTGACGGACGGGAGAGGTACGAGCAGTACTTC.

The rearrangement links TRBV6-4 to TRBJ1-5; no clear D. Trimming cost V 8 bases and J 4 bases, with 12 bases left between them. Germline lookup yields CDR1 MRHNA and CDR2 SNTAGT. This CDR3 has 13 residues. In DNA form, the CDR3 reads TGTGCCAGCGCTAGGGAGGAAAATCAGCCCCAGCATTTT. This codes for CASAREENQPQHF.

The chain carries TRBV6-4 and TRBJ2-3; D call uncertain. The CDR3 extends over 15 amino acids. Trimming took off 0 bases at V and 3 bases at J, with 10 bases between the two ends. Germline loops: CDR1 MRHNA, CDR2 SNTAGT. This CDR3 is CASSDSGSWTDTQYF. The CDR3 region has the DNA TGTGCCAGCAGTGACTCGGGGTCCTGGACAGATACGCAGTATTTT.

For the CDR3, the DNA is TGTGCCAGCAGCTTAGAGGCCTTTAACTATGGCTACACCTTC. Encoded protein: CASSLEAFNYGYTF. The gene calls are TRBV7-9 and TRBJ1-2; D not resolved. Between the trimmed V and J ends, which lost 1 base and 1 base, there was a span of 7 bases. The CDR3 is 14 amino acids. The germline gives CDR1 SEHNR, CDR2 FQNEAQ (reference sequence). The full variable domain, with the rest looked up from reference TRBV7-9 and TRBJ1-2, is DTGVSQNPRHKITKRGQNVTFRCDPISEHNRLYWYRQTLGQGPEFLTYFQNEAQLEKSRLLSDRFSAERPKGSFSTLEIQRTEQGDSAMYLCASSLEAFNYGYTFGSGTRLTVV.

This chain uses TRBV9 with TRBJ1-6, with D perhaps matching TRBD1 (6 bases). This CDR3 comprises 14 residues. V gave up 4 bases and J gave up 5 bases, with 10 bases separating them. CDR1 is SGDLS and CDR2 is YYNGEE in the germline V gene. The CDR3 region has the DNA TGTGCCAGCAGCCCCCAGGGGAATAATTCACCCCTCCACTTT. Translating it yields CASSPQGNNSPLHF.

This chain joins TRBV19 and TRBJ1-4; 9 bases are a match to TRBD1. The J segment lost 3 bases and the V segment lost 8 bases, leaving 7 bases of the junction unmatched. Germline V gene sequence: CDR1 LNHDA, CDR2 SQIVND (reference sequence). The CDR3 totals 15 residues. The CDR3 bases are TGTGCCAGTCGGGACAGGGCCTCGGCTAATGAAAAACTGTTTTTT. Its translation: CASRDRASANEKLFF. The full variable domain, in which reference TRBV19 and TRBJ1-4 provide the parts outside the CDR3, is DGGITQSPKYLFRKEGQNVTLSCEQNLNHDAMYWYRQDPGQGLRLIYYSQIVNDFQKGDIAEGYSVSREKKESFPLTVTSAQKNPTAFYLCASRDRASANEKLFFGSGTQLSVL.

This clone has just one count. The V gene is TRBV6-1, the J gene TRBJ1-2; D is unclear. The V gene's germline CDR1 is MNHNS and CDR2 SASEGT. This CDR3 is 13 amino acids long. V was cut by 0 bases and J by 8 bases, with 10 bases left in between. The CDR3 DNA sequence: TGTGCCAGCAGTGAAGCACCCGGAGAAGGCTACACCTTC. It encodes CASSEAPGEGYTF.

The V gene is TRBV11-2, the J gene TRBJ1-1; no definite D call. Trimming took off 0 bases at V and 2 bases at J, with 10 bases between the two ends. This CDR3 has 15 residues. CDR1 is SGHAT and CDR2 is FQNNGV in the germline V gene. The CDR3 loop reads CASSLDPGPNTEAFF. CDR3 bases: TGTGCCAGCAGCTTAGATCCCGGGCCAAACACTGAAGCTTTCTTT.

For the CDR3, the DNA is TGTGCCTGGAGTGCGTCCGGGACCGCGACACCCCTCCACTTT. This codes for CAWSASGTATPLHF. This sequence joins TRBV30 and TRBJ1-6; tentatively, D is TRBD1 (5 bases). V was trimmed by 1 base and J by 11 bases, leaving 15 bases between them. The CDR3 spans 14 residues. CDR1 is GTSNPN and CDR2 is SVGIG in the germline V gene (reference sequence).

The V call is TRBV9, the J call TRBJ2-3, with D perhaps TRBD1 or TRBD2 (5 bases each). The CDR3 runs to 15 residues. CDR1 SGDLS and CDR2 YYNGEE come from the germline V gene. V was clipped by 3 bases and J by 2 bases, with 13 bases between them. CDR3 coding DNA: TGTGCCAGCAGCGCATCGGGACCCCTCACAGATACGCAGTATTTT. It yields the protein CASSASGPLTDTQYF.

This chain links TRBV6-5 with TRBJ2-3; 8 bases align to TRBD2. CDR1 MNHEY and CDR2 SVGAGI come from the germline V gene. V trimming: 7 bases; J trimming: 3 bases; junction bases outside the gene matches: 9. The CDR3 is made up of 15 amino acids. CDR3 sequence: CASTNERESTDTQYF. The CDR3 DNA reads as TGTGCCAGCACAAACGAGCGGGAGAGTACAGATACGCAGTATTTT.

This chain connects TRBV25-1 to TRBJ1-1; maybe TRBD1 (5 bases). Trimming removed 3 bases from V and 6 bases from J, with 14 bases in between. CDR1 and CDR2 (germline): MGHDK, SYGVNS. This CDR3 region has 14 residues. The CDR3, as DNA: TGTGCCAGCAGTGACGGGGGGGGTTTGGCTGAAGCTTTCTTT. Its protein product is CASSDGGGLAEAFF.